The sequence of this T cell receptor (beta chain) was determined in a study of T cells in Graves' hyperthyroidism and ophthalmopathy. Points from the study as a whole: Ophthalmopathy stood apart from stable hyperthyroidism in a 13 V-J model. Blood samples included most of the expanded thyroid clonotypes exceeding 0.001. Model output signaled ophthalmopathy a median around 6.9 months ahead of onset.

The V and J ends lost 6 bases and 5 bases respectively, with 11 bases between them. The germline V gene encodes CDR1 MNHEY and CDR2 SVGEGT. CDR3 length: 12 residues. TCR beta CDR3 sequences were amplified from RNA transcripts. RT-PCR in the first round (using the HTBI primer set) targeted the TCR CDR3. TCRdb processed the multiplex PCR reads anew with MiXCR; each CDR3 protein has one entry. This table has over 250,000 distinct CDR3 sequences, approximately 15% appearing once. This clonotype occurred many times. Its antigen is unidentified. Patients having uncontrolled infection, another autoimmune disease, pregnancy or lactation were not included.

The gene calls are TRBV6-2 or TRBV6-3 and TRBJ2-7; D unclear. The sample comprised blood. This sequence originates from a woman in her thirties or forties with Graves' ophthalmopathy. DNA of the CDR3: TGTGCCAGCAGGGACGACGTCCACGAGCAGTACTTC. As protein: CASRDDVHEQYF.